These 20 T cell receptor beta chains were all obtained from the same sample, sequenced in a study of T cells in localized non-small cell lung cancer. Only in-frame clones appear in the TCRdb table, and some are missing; sequencing was by immunoSEQ multiplex PCR. Of about 31,000 clones detected, 90% to 95% appear once; the ten largest clones hold 0.73%. The sample here was peripheral blood, taken before any cancer treatment. The receptor source for this set is a woman aged 35-75 years with stage I lung adenocarcinoma.

The chain joins TRBV7-2 to TRBJ1-2; 8 bases match TRBD1. The CDR3 loop spans 14 amino acids. The germline gives CDR1 SGHTA, CDR2 FQGNSA. Germline trimming cut 5 bases from V and 3 bases from J; bases unmatched to any gene: 5. CDR3 bases: TGTGCCAGCAGCCCAGGGGGCGCGTACTATGGCTACACCTTC. It encodes CASSPGGAYYGYTF.

This chain uses TRBV7-2 with TRBJ2-5; TRBD1 or TRBD2 may be the D gene (6 bases each). Trimming took 2 bases from V and 4 from J, leaving 11 bases between them. The CDR3 sequence is 14 residues long. Germline values: CDR1 SGHTA, CDR2 FQGNSA. Here the CDR3 reads CASSLKGGPETQYF. The CDR3 DNA is TGTGCCAGCAGCTTAAAGGGGGGCCCAGAGACCCAGTACTTC. The entire variable domain, with the rest obtained from reference TRBV7-2 and TRBJ2-5, is as follows: GAGVSQSPSNKVTEKGKDVELRCDPISGHTALYWYRQSLGQGLEFLIYFQGNSAPDKSGLPSDRFSAERTGGSVSTLTIQRTQQEDSAVYLCASSLKGGPETQYFGPGTRLLVL.

CDR3 amino acids: CASSLASWNTEAFF. The DNA for the CDR3 is TGTGCCAGCAGCTTAGCTAGTTGGAACACTGAAGCTTTCTTT. V usage is TRBV7-2 and J usage is TRBJ1-1; D unresolved. The germline V and J ends were trimmed by 0 bases and 1 base, with 6 bases remaining between them. The CDR3 is 14 residues long. CDR1 and CDR2 (germline): SGHTA, FQGNSA.

Remarks on this clone: The identical CDR3 is also encoded by other nucleotide sequences in the sample. The chain recombines TRBV7-2 with TRBJ1-1; 8 nucleotides align to TRBD1. Germline loops: CDR1 SGHTA, CDR2 FQGNSA. CDR3 size: 16 residues. The junction had 14 bases not matched to a gene; V was cut back by 9 bases and J by 2 bases. CDR3 in amino acids: CASSSAGGVGNTEAFF. CDR3 sequence (DNA): TGTGCCAGTAGCAGTGCAGGGGGCGTCGGTAACACTGAAGCTTTCTTT.

Written as DNA, the CDR3 is TGTGCCAGCAGCTTTGGGAGGACAGGGGGAGACGAGCAGTACTTC. This codes for CASSFGRTGGDEQYF. The genes are TRBV12-1 and TRBJ2-7; the table assigns TRBD1, which was not confirmed against the DNA. TRBV12-1 is described as a pseudogene. This CDR3 comprises 15 residues.

V and J are TRBV5-1 and TRBJ1-2; 7 bases match TRBD1. Germline-derived CDR1 and CDR2 are SGHRS and YFSETQ. V dropped 3 bases and J dropped 4; count of bases not matched to a gene: 9. The CDR3 consists of 15 residues. CDR3 sequence reads: CASSSRQGQIYGYTF. The CDR3 DNA reads as TGCGCCAGCAGCTCTAGACAGGGACAAATCTATGGCTACACCTTC.

V and J are TRBV18 and TRBJ2-1, with a tentative D call TRBD2 (6 bases). The CDR3 is 16 residues long. Germline CDR1 KGHSH, CDR2 LQKENI. The V end was cut by 3 bases, the J end by 7 bases, with 19 bases between. The CDR3 reads CASSPLMNRGRNEQFF. The CDR3 nucleotides read TGTGCCAGCTCACCTCTTATGAATCGGGGGAGGAATGAGCAGTTCTTC.

This chain connects TRBV7-2 to TRBJ2-5; tentatively, D is TRBD2 (7 bases). Trimming left V 10 bases short and J 9 bases short, with 24 bases between. The CDR3 is made up of 14 amino acids. Germline V gene lookup returns CDR1 SGHTA and CDR2 FQGNSA. The CDR3, as DNA: TGTGCCACCACACAGGGCCCGTGGGGGGGTGCCCAGTACTTC. It specifies CATTQGPWGGAQYF.

This clone was counted a few times. V usage is TRBV5-6 and J usage is TRBJ2-5; D unresolved. Trimming took 1 base from V and 0 from J, leaving 7 bases between them. The CDR3 consists of 14 residues. Per germline, CDR1 SGHDT and CDR2 YYEEEE. CDR3 DNA: TGTGCCAGCAGCTTGCCGAACTACCAAGAGACCCAGTACTTC. It yields the protein CASSLPNYQETQYF.

The chain links TRBV5-8 to TRBJ1-4, with D maybe TRBD1 (6 bases). The CDR3 totals 14 residues. V was clipped by 0 bases and J by 8 bases, with 11 bases between them. Germline-derived CDR1 and CDR2 are SGHTS and YDEGEE. CDR3 nucleotide sequence: TGTGCCAGCAGCTTGGTGGGGGCGAGCGAAAAACTGTTTTTT. Translated, it gives CASSLVGASEKLFF.

The chain employs TRBV2 and TRBJ1-2, with 7 bases identical to TRBD1. This CDR3 region has 13 residues. Germline V CDR1 and CDR2: SNHLY, FYNNEI. V gave up 10 bases and J gave up 7 bases; unmatched junction bases: 12. CDR3 amino acids: CAIHATGLSGYTF. DNA of the CDR3: TGTGCCATCCACGCGACAGGGTTAAGTGGCTACACCTTC.

The chain is built from TRBV7-6 and TRBJ2-1; 9 bases are a match to TRBD2. Germline V gene lookup returns CDR1 SGHVS and CDR2 FNYEAQ. CDR3 size: 16 residues. V lost 3 bases, J lost 3 bases, and 6 bases stayed unmatched. The CDR3 DNA sequence: TGTGCCAGCAGCTTCCGTAGCGGGGGACTCTACAATGAGCAGTTCTTC. This encodes CASSFRSGGLYNEQFF.

The rearrangement links TRBV11-3 to TRBJ1-6, with D perhaps matching TRBD1 (5 bases). The CDR3 sequence is 15 residues long. Per the germline V gene, CDR1 is SGHNT and CDR2 is YENEEA. V shed 3 bases and J shed 8 bases, with 14 bases lying between them. CDR3 sequence reads: CASSFGGHGDSPLHF. The DNA of the CDR3 is TGTGCCAGCAGCTTTGGAGGACACGGGGATTCACCCCTCCACTTT.

A few counts support this clone. V and J are TRBV7-9 and TRBJ2-7; 10 bases line up with TRBD1. CDR3 length: 14 residues. Germline V lookup: CDR1 SEHNR, CDR2 FQNEAQ (reference sequence). The J segment lost 5 bases and the V segment lost 6 bases, leaving 7 bases of the junction unmatched. This CDR3 reads CASRQTGGFHEQYF. The CDR3 DNA follows: TGTGCCAGCAGACAGACAGGGGGCTTTCACGAGCAGTACTTC. Looking up the rest from reference TRBV7-9 and TRBJ2-7 gives the full variable domain: DTGVSQNPRHKITKRGQNVTFRCDPISEHNRLYWYRQTLGQGPEFLTYFQNEAQLEKSRLLSDRFSAERPKGSFSTLEIQRTEQGDSAMYLCASRQTGGFHEQYFGPGTRLTVT.

This chain connects TRBV19 to TRBJ1-6; tentatively, D is TRBD1 (5 bases). Per the germline V gene, CDR1 is LNHDA and CDR2 is SQIVND (reference sequence). The CDR3 is 14 amino acids. The V end lost 3 bases, the J end lost 9 bases, and 12 bases lay between the germline ends. CDR3 in DNA: TGTGCCAGTAGTATTGGAGGAAGGGGTTCACCCCTCCACTTT. Translation: CASSIGGRGSPLHF. The full variable domain, its missing parts supplied by reference TRBV19 and TRBJ1-6, is DGGITQSPKYLFRKEGQNVTLSCEQNLNHDAMYWYRQDPGQGLRLIYYSQIVNDFQKGDIAEGYSVSREKKESFPLTVTSAQKNPTAFYLCASSIGGRGSPLHFGNGTRLTVT.

The chain uses TRBV20-1 and TRBJ1-2; D ambiguous. The CDR3 is 11 residues long. Germline CDR1 DFQATT, CDR2 SNEGSKA (reference sequence). Deletions cut 4 bases from V and 4 bases from J, with 7 bases between. In nucleotides, the CDR3 is TGCAGTGCTATAGGGCTCTATGGCTACACCTTC. It encodes CSAIGLYGYTF.

The gene calls are TRBV6-1 and TRBJ1-4, with D unresolved. Trimming cost V 4 bases and J 0 bases, with 3 bases left between them. Germline-derived CDR1 and CDR2 are MNHNS and SASEGT. The CDR3 has 13 residues. This chain's CDR3 is CASSVSTNEKLFF. The CDR3 DNA sequence: TGTGCCAGCAGTGTTTCAACTAATGAAAAACTGTTTTTT.

The rearrangement uses TRBV19 and TRBJ2-5; no firm D call. The CDR3 sequence is 13 residues long. From germline, CDR1 is LNHDA and CDR2 SQIVND (reference sequence). V was pared by 5 bases and J by 2 bases, with 9 bases between. CDR3 sequence reads: CASSRVYQETQYF. The CDR3 nucleotides read TGTGCCAGTAGTCGGGTTTATCAAGAGACCCAGTACTTC. Filled out from reference TRBV19 and TRBJ2-5, the complete variable domain reads DGGITQSPKYLFRKEGQNVTLSCEQNLNHDAMYWYRQDPGQGLRLIYYSQIVNDFQKGDIAEGYSVSREKKESFPLTVTSAQKNPTAFYLCASSRVYQETQYFGPGTRLLVL.

The rearrangement uses TRBV7-9 and TRBJ2-3; D is undetermined. The CDR3 spans 13 residues. The germline V gene has CDR1 SEHNR and CDR2 FQNEAQ (reference sequence). The V end lost 5 bases, the J end lost 4 bases, and 10 bases lay between the germline ends. The CDR3 nucleotides are TGTGCCAGCAGCCCGAAAGGGCCAGATACGCAGTATTTT. Translated: CASSPKGPDTQYF.

This chain uses TRBV6-5 with TRBJ1-2; no clear D. From germline, CDR1 is MNHEY and CDR2 SVGAGI. This CDR3 has 16 residues. V was clipped by 1 base and J by 4 bases, with 16 bases between them. This CDR3 reads CASSYLGQVAGYGYTF. CDR3 in DNA: TGTGCCAGCAGTTACTTAGGGCAGGTTGCGGGCTATGGCTACACCTTC.